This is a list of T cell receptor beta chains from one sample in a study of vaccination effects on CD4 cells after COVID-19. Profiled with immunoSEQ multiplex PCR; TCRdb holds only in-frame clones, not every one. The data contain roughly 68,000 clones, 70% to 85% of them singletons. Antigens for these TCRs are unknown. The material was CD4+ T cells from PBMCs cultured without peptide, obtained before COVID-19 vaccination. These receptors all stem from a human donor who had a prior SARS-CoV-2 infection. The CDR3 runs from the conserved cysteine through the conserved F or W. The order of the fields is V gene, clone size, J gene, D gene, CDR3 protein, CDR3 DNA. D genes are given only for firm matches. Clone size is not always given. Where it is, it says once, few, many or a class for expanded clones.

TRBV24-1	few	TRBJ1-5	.	CATSDWRGQPQHF	TGTGCCACCAGTGATTGGCGAGGCCAGCCCCAGCATTTT
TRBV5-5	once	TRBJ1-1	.	CASSLDHHRNTEAFF	TGTGCCAGCAGCTTGGATCATCACAGAAACACTGAAGCTTTCTTT
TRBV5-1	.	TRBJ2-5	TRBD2	CASSGGLAGGQETQYF	TGCGCCAGCAGCGGAGGACTAGCGGGGGGACAAGAGACCCAGTACTTC
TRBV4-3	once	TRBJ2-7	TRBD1	CASSQLPGGQSSF	TGCGCCAGCAGCCAGCTGCCTGGGGGACAGTCTAGTTTC
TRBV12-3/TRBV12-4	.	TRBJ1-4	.	CANSLGGGSKLFF	TGTGCCAACAGTTTGGGGGGCGGATCAAAACTGTTTTTT
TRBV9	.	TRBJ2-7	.	CASSGTGASDEQYF	TGTGCCAGCAGCGGAACCGGGGCGTCGGACGAGCAGTACTTC
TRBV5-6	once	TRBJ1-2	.	CASSRGVSYGYTF	TGTGCCAGCAGCCGAGGGGTTTCCTATGGCTACACCTTC
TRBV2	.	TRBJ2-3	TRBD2	CASSDLLATSTDTQYF	TGTGCCAGCAGTGACCTACTAGCGACTTCCACAGATACGCAGTATTTT
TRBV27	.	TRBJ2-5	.	CASSLSGKVQETQYF	TGTGCCAGCAGTTTATCAGGGAAGGTCCAAGAGACCCAGTACTTC
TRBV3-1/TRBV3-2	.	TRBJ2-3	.	CASSHGPNRGTDTQYF	TGTGCCAGCAGCCACGGACCCAACCGGGGCACAGATACGCAGTATTTT
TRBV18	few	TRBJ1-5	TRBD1	CASSPPDRGDGPQHF	TGTGCCAGCTCACCCCCGGACAGGGGAGATGGGCCCCAGCATTTT
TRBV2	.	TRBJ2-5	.	CASSRHGQETQYF	TGTGCCAGCAGTCGACACGGACAAGAGACCCAGTACTTC
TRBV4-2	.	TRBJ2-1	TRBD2	CASSQASGGASNEQFF	TGTGCCAGCAGCCAGGCCAGCGGGGGGGCCTCCAATGAGCAGTTCTTC
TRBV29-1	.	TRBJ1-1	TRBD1	CSVGMGQDYTEAFF	TGCAGCGTTGGTATGGGACAGGACTACACTGAAGCTTTCTTT
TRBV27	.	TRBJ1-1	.	CASSKIGERMTEAFF	TGTGCCAGCAGTAAGATAGGAGAAAGGATGACTGAAGCTTTCTTT
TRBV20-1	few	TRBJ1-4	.	CSASMPHRGEKLFF	TGCAGTGCTAGTATGCCACACCGGGGTGAAAAACTGTTTTTT
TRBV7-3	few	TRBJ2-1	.	CASSLGRDNEQFF	TGTGCCAGCAGCTTAGGCAGGGACAATGAGCAGTTCTTC
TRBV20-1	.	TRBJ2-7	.	CSAYGGAEQYF	TGCAGTGCATATGGGGGGGCCGAGCAGTACTTC
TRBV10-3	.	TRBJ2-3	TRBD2	CAISPPRTSGSGTDTQYF	TGTGCCATCAGCCCCCCTCGGACTAGCGGGAGTGGAACAGATACGCAGTATTTT
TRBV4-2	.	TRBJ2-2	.	CASRRDTLGSGELFF	TGTGCCAGCCGTCGAGACACGCTAGGGAGCGGGGAGCTGTTTTTT
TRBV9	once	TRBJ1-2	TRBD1	CASSPQTGPGYTF	TGTGCCAGCAGCCCTCAGACAGGGCCTGGCTACACCTTC
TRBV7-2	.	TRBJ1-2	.	CASSLEVGNYGYTF	TGTGCCAGCAGCTTAGAAGTCGGTAACTATGGCTACACCTTC
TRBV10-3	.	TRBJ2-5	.	CAISVTGTQETQYF	TGTGCCATCAGCGTCACGGGGACCCAAGAGACCCAGTACTTC
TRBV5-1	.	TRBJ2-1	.	CASSLDSLAYNEQFF	TGCGCCAGCAGCTTGGATTCTCTAGCCTACAATGAGCAGTTCTTC
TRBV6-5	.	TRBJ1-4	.	CASSPTTSNEKLFF	TGTGCCAGCAGTCCGACGACAAGTAATGAAAAACTGTTTTTT
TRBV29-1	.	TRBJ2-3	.	CSVVVRSDTQYF	TGCAGCGTTGTAGTTAGGTCAGATACGCAGTATTTT
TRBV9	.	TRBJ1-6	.	CASSVVGGPLHF	TGTGCCAGCAGCGTAGTGGGGGGTCCCCTCCACTTT
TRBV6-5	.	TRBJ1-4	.	CASSRAGATNEKLFF	TGTGCCAGCAGTCGCGCGGGGGCAACTAATGAAAAACTGTTTTTT